These 27 T cell receptor beta chains originate from one sample sequenced in a study of a mutant IDH1 vaccine in newly diagnosed glioma. The protocol was immunoSEQ multiplex PCR, while the TCRdb copy is restricted to in-frame clones and leaves out a portion. The sample lists under 30,000 clones, 77% occurring once. Sample time point: week 5, during vaccination. One vaccine dose held 300 ug of mutant IDH1 20-mer peptide and came with topical imiquimod. Their antigens remain unidentified. The specimen was PBMCs, collected from a glioma patient whose treatment included an IDH1 peptide vaccine. These receptors were obtained from a man aged 35-49 years with glioma.

The V and J genes are TRBV29-1 and TRBJ2-5, with 11 nucleotides matching TRBD1. Germline-derived CDR1 and CDR2 are SQVTM and ANQGSEA. With 7 bases clipped from V and 4 bases from J, the junction kept 5 bases outside the gene matches. The CDR3 runs to 13 residues. Here the CDR3 DNA reads TGCAGCGGCGGACAGGGGGCCGGAGAGACCCAGTACTTC. Translating gives CSGGQGAGETQYF. Together with reference TRBV29-1 and TRBJ2-5, the CDR3 gives the full variable domain: SAVISQKPSRDICQRGTSLTIQCQVDSQVTMMFWYRQQPGQSLTLIATANQGSEATYESGFVIDKFPISRPNLTFSTLTVSNMSPEDSSIYLCSGGQGAGETQYFGPGTRLLVL.

This rearrangement joins TRBV10-2 to TRBJ1-2; D remains ambiguous. The CDR3 covers 15 residues. Per the germline V gene, CDR1 is WSHSY and CDR2 is SAAADI. V gave up 3 bases and J gave up 4 bases, with 15 bases separating them. The DNA of the CDR3 is TGCGCCAGCAGTGACGGAGGCGGCGGATCCTATGGCTACACCTTC. Amino acids: CASSDGGGGSYGYTF.

The chain joins TRBV4-3 to TRBJ1-2, with a weak D call TRBD1 (5 bases). Germline V gene sequence: CDR1 LGHNA, CDR2 YSLEER. The CDR3 spans 14 residues. The V and J ends lost 1 base and 0 bases respectively, with 6 bases between them. The CDR3 loop reads CASSQGGANYGYTF. The CDR3 region has the DNA TGCGCCAGCAGCCAAGGAGGGGCTAACTATGGCTACACCTTC.

The gene calls are TRBV19 and TRBJ1-3; no clear D gene. Trimming removed 9 bases from V and 9 bases from J, with 15 bases in between. Germline V CDR1 and CDR2: LNHDA, SQIVND (reference sequence). There are 12 residues in the CDR3. CDR3 nucleotides: TGTGCCAGCCGGGGTGGACGAGGCACCATATATTTT. Protein: CASRGGRGTIYF.

This clone was counted a few times. CDR3 DNA sequence: TGTGCCAGCAGCGTAGGTGGGGCCAAAAACATTCAGTACTTC. This gives the protein CASSVGGAKNIQYF. V gene TRBV9 combines with J gene TRBJ2-4; D unclear. Germline CDR1 reads SGDLS; CDR2 reads YYNGEE. The ends were cut back, 0 bases at V and 1 base at J, with 5 bases in the middle. The CDR3 covers 14 residues.

The gene calls are TRBV19 and TRBJ2-3, with D maybe TRBD1 (5 bases). CDR1 is LNHDA and CDR2 is SQIVND in the germline V gene (reference sequence). Trimming left V 8 bases short and J 2 bases short, with 14 bases between. The CDR3 runs 14 residues. CDR3 in amino acids: CASLDTRYTDTQYF. Here the CDR3 DNA reads TGTGCCAGTTTGGACACACGGTACACAGATACGCAGTATTTT.

The V gene is TRBV27, the J gene TRBJ1-5; D is possibly TRBD1 (6 bases). V shed 6 bases and J shed 1 base, with 13 bases lying between them. The CDR3 loop spans 15 amino acids. Per the germline V gene, CDR1 is MNHEY and CDR2 is SMNVEV (reference sequence). The CDR3 nucleotides are TGTGCCAGCAGACCCGGGACATTAAGCAATCAGCCCCAGCATTTT. It encodes CASRPGTLSNQPQHF.

The chain joins TRBV5-1 to TRBJ2-7, with D possibly being TRBD2 (6 bases). Trimming removed 6 bases at V and 3 bases at J, with 13 bases between. Germline V gene lookup returns CDR1 SGHRS and CDR2 YFSETQ. The CDR3 has 13 residues. CDR3 region: CASTAGPDYEQYF. CDR3 coding DNA: TGCGCCAGCACGGCGGGGCCCGACTACGAGCAGTACTTC. Drawing the rest from reference TRBV5-1 and TRBJ2-7, the complete variable domain is KAGVTQTPRYLIKTRGQQVTLSCSPISGHRSVSWYQQTPGQGLQFLFEYFSETQRNKGNFPGRFSGRQFSNSRSEMNVSTLELGDSALYLCASTAGPDYEQYFGPGTRLTVT.

The DNA of the CDR3 is TGCGCCAGCATGCTAGCGGGAGTAACAGATACGCAGTATTTT. This encodes CASMLAGVTDTQYF. The chain has TRBV5-1 and TRBJ2-3, with 10 positions matching TRBD2. Germline V gene sequence: CDR1 SGHRS, CDR2 YFSETQ. V gave up 6 bases and J gave up 3 bases; unmatched junction bases: 4. This CDR3 is built from 14 residues.

The chain recombines TRBV18 with TRBJ1-5; D might be TRBD1 (6 bases). From germline, CDR1 is KGHSH and CDR2 LQKENI. The CDR3 contains 15 residues. V was shortened by 4 bases and J by 1 base, with 11 bases between the two germline ends. The CDR3 nucleotides read TGTGCCAGCTCACTGACGGACAGCAGCAATCAGCCCCAGCATTTT. Amino acids: CASSLTDSSNQPQHF.

In this sample, this clone turned up once. The chain carries TRBV15 and TRBJ1-1; TRBD1 is a possible D gene (5 bases). The germline V and J ends were trimmed by 0 bases and 1 base, with 6 bases remaining between them. Germline V gene data show CDR1 as LNHNV and CDR2 as YYDKDF (reference sequence). CDR3 length: 14 amino acids. CDR3 loop: CATSRDRANTEAFF. The CDR3, as DNA: TGTGCCACCAGCAGAGACAGGGCGAACACTGAAGCTTTCTTT.

This sequence joins TRBV11-2 and TRBJ2-1, with 10 nucleotides matching TRBD2. CDR3 size: 16 residues. V shed 3 bases, J shed 6 bases, and the junction held 8 bases outside the gene matches. Germline CDR1 is SGHAT and CDR2 is FQNNGV. The CDR3 sequence is CASSFGRSGRGNEQFF. The CDR3 bases are TGTGCCAGCAGCTTCGGTAGAAGCGGGAGGGGCAATGAGCAGTTCTTC.

The chain employs TRBV5-6 and TRBJ2-5; D may correspond to TRBD1 or TRBD2 (5 bases each). Germline V CDR1 and CDR2: SGHDT, YYEEEE. The CDR3 is 14 amino acids. V was clipped by 2 bases and J by 2 bases, with 10 bases between them. CDR3 protein: CASSFQGRQETQYF. The CDR3 coding sequence is TGTGCCAGCAGCTTCCAGGGACGTCAAGAGACCCAGTACTTC.

This sequence joins TRBV5-8 and TRBJ2-1, with 11 bases identical to TRBD1. The CDR3 has 19 residues. Germline V gives CDR1 SGHTS, CDR2 YDEGEE. The ends lost 4 bases at V and 7 bases at J; junction bases unmatched: 19. In DNA, the CDR3 is TGTGCCAGCAGCGTCCGGGACAGGGGGACGGGAGGGCCCCTTAATGAGCAGTTCTTC. This codes for CASSVRDRGTGGPLNEQFF. The whole variable domain, remainder taken from reference TRBV5-8 and TRBJ2-1, is EAGVTQSPTHLIKTRGQQATLRCSPISGHTSVYWYQQALGLGLQFLLWYDEGEERNRGNFPPRFSGRQFPNYSSELNVNALELEDSALYLCASSVRDRGTGGPLNEQFFGPGTRLTVL.

This clone is classed as medium-sized. The chain recombines TRBV2 with TRBJ2-3; no clear D gene. Trimming left V 4 bases short and J 0 bases short, with 11 bases between. Looked up from germline, CDR1 is SNHLY and CDR2 is FYNNEI. The CDR3 consists of 15 residues. CDR3 bases: TGTGCCAGCAGTGGGATCGCTCGCAGCACAGATACGCAGTATTTT. Translating gives CASSGIARSTDTQYF.

This clone was detected once. The V call is TRBV29-1, the J call TRBJ2-2; D remains unclear. This CDR3 region has 14 residues. CDR1 is SQVTM, CDR2 ANQGSEA, per germline. V lost 1 base to trimming and J lost 1 base, with 7 bases between them. This CDR3 is CSVEVTGNTGELFF. CDR3 bases: TGCAGCGTTGAAGTGACGGGGAACACCGGGGAGCTGTTTTTT.

V usage is TRBV14 and J usage is TRBJ2-4; TRBD2 is a possible D gene (5 bases). The length of the CDR3 is 14 residues. Germline V gene data show CDR1 as SGHDN and CDR2 as FVKESK. V gave up 4 bases and J gave up 6 bases, with 13 bases separating them. CDR3 coding DNA: TGTGCCAGCAGCCGTGGGGAGTCCAGAAACATTCAGTACTTC. Its protein is CASSRGESRNIQYF.

The gene calls are TRBV18 and TRBJ1-3; tentative D call: TRBD1 (5 bases). Between the trimmed V and J ends, which lost 8 bases and 2 bases, there was a span of 13 bases. The CDR3 consists of 14 residues. Germline CDR1 is KGHSH and CDR2 is LQKENI. This chain's CDR3 is CASAGLGAGNTIYF. The CDR3 DNA is TGTGCCAGCGCCGGCCTGGGGGCTGGAAACACCATATATTTT.

V usage is TRBV15 and J usage is TRBJ2-1, with D uncertain. CDR3 length: 12 amino acids. The V end was cut by 2 bases, the J end by 10 bases, with 9 bases between. CDR1 is LNHNV and CDR2 is YYDKDF in the germline V gene (reference sequence). CDR3 sequence (DNA): TGTGCCACCAGCAGACGCGTGGAGGAGCAGTTCTTC. Its protein is CATSRRVEEQFF.

The table lists this clone with a few counts. This rearrangement joins TRBV19 to TRBJ1-4; tentatively, D is TRBD1 (5 bases). V gave up 7 bases and J gave up 0 bases, with 9 bases separating them. Germline V gives CDR1 LNHDA, CDR2 SQIVND (reference sequence). This CDR3 comprises 14 residues. The CDR3 protein is CASTDRATNEKLFF. As DNA, the CDR3 is TGTGCCAGTACAGACAGAGCAACTAATGAAAAACTGTTTTTT.

The chain joins TRBV27 to TRBJ2-1; 8 nucleotides match TRBD1. Germline CDR1 and CDR2: MNHEY and SMNVEV (reference sequence). The CDR3 sequence is 14 residues long. The J segment lost 3 bases and the V segment lost 5 bases, leaving 3 bases of the junction unmatched. The CDR3 DNA sequence: TGTGCCAGCAGTCAGGGGGCCAACTACAATGAGCAGTTCTTC. Amino acids: CASSQGANYNEQFF.

The rearrangement uses TRBV4-1 and TRBJ1-5; D may be TRBD1 (5 bases). V was pared by 5 bases and J by 7 bases, with 9 bases between. The germline gives CDR1 MGHRA, CDR2 YSYEKL. CDR3 size: 12 residues. The CDR3 spells CASSAGDQPQHF. Written as DNA, the CDR3 is TGCGCCAGCAGCGCCGGGGACCAGCCCCAGCATTTT.

The chain is built from TRBV7-8 and TRBJ2-1; 8 nucleotides line up with TRBD2. The CDR3 loop spans 15 amino acids. Trimming cost V 7 bases and J 5 bases; bases outside gene matches: 10. Looked up from germline, CDR1 is SGHVS and CDR2 is FQNEAQ. The CDR3 reads CASNFNSGADNEQFF. The CDR3 DNA follows: TGTGCCAGCAACTTCAATAGCGGGGCAGACAATGAGCAGTTCTTC.

The rearrangement joins TRBV25-1 to TRBJ2-5; TRBD1 or TRBD2 may be the D gene (6 bases each). Germline-derived CDR1 and CDR2 are MGHDK and SYGVNS. The V and J ends lost 3 bases and 3 bases respectively, with 14 bases between them. CDR3 length equals 15 residues. CDR3: CASSERGGGEETQYF. The DNA of the CDR3 is TGTGCCAGCAGTGAGAGAGGGGGAGGTGAAGAGACCCAGTACTTC.

The chain recombines TRBV19 with TRBJ1-6; TRBD1 is a possible D gene (6 bases). The germline V and J ends were trimmed by 3 bases and 10 bases, with 16 bases remaining between them. CDR1 and CDR2 from the germline V gene are LNHDA and SQIVND (reference sequence). The CDR3 sequence is 15 residues long. As DNA, the CDR3 is TGTGCCAGTAGTATGGACAGAGGGTCGGGATCACCCCTCCACTTT. Translation gives CASSMDRGSGSPLHF.

For the CDR3, the DNA is TGTGCCAGCAGCGAGACAGGGAATCTCAATCAGCCCCAGCATTTT. Protein: CASSETGNLNQPQHF. The chain carries TRBV6-5 and TRBJ1-5; TRBD1 matches at 7 bases. The CDR3 is 15 residues long. V lost 6 bases, J lost 3 bases, and 8 bases stayed unmatched. Germline values: CDR1 MNHEY, CDR2 SVGAGI.

This chain links TRBV28 with TRBJ2-7; 9 bases fit TRBD1. The CDR3 spans 15 residues. Germline trimming cut 5 bases from V and 0 bases from J; bases unmatched to any gene: 5. Germline V CDR1 and CDR2: MDHEN, SYDVKM. CDR3 sequence: CASSVGTGTSYEQYV. DNA of the CDR3: TGTGCCAGCAGTGTCGGGACAGGGACCTCCTACGAGCAGTACGTC.